The 26 T cell receptor beta chains in this list originate from one sample, sequenced in a study of T cells in localized non-small cell lung cancer. Generated by immunoSEQ multiplex PCR, the TCRdb table keeps only in-frame clones and is missing some. The sample holds fewer than 100,000 clones, 87% seen once. Sequenced here: peripheral blood, sampled before any cancer treatment. Every receptor here comes from a man aged 40 to 70 with stage I squamous cell lung carcinoma.

The chain joins TRBV6-5 to TRBJ1-6; 10 positions match TRBD1. CDR3 size: 16 residues. The V and J ends lost 2 bases and 9 bases, in that order; junction bases with no gene match: 7. The V gene's germline CDR1 is MNHEY and CDR2 SVGAGI. The CDR3 bases are TGTGCCAGCAGTTACCGCGTGACAGGGGGCGGTTCACCCCTCCACTTT. Protein product: CASSYRVTGGGSPLHF.

The chain carries TRBV7-9 and TRBJ1-1, with D hard to call. Germline-derived CDR1 and CDR2 are SEHNR and FQNEAQ (reference sequence). The ends were cut back, 6 bases at V and 1 base at J, with 12 bases in the middle. This CDR3 is built from 14 residues. The CDR3 DNA follows: TGTGCCAGCAGTCCCCCCCGGAAGAACACTGAAGCTTTCTTT. This translates into CASSPPRKNTEAFF.

The CDR3 DNA is TGTGCCAGTAGCCCTCTCCGGCTTAACACCGGGGAGCTGTTTTTT. Its translation: CASSPLRLNTGELFF. The V gene is TRBV19, the J gene TRBJ2-2, with unresolved D. The CDR3 has 15 amino acids. CDR1 and CDR2 (germline): LNHDA, SQIVND (reference sequence). Between the trimmed V and J ends, which lost 6 bases and 2 bases, there was a span of 13 bases. Variable domain in full (rest from reference TRBV19 and TRBJ2-2): DGGITQSPKYLFRKEGQNVTLSCEQNLNHDAMYWYRQDPGQGLRLIYYSQIVNDFQKGDIAEGYSVSREKKESFPLTVTSAQKNPTAFYLCASSPLRLNTGELFFGEGSRLTVL.

The gene calls are TRBV7-9 and TRBJ1-6; D unresolved. Deletions cut 1 base from V and 8 bases from J, with 6 bases between. The CDR3 has 13 residues. CDR1 is SEHNR, CDR2 FQNEAQ, per germline (reference sequence). The CDR3 is CASSLGYDSPLHF. DNA of the CDR3: TGTGCCAGCAGCTTAGGGTACGATTCACCCCTCCACTTT.

The CDR3 DNA reads as TGTGCCAGCAGCTTGACCACCGGGACAGGTGACAATGAGCAGTTCTTC. The encoded protein is CASSLTTGTGDNEQFF. V gene TRBV12-1 combines with J gene TRBJ2-1; the D call TRBD1 from the table was never checked on the DNA. TRBV12-1 is termed a pseudogene. This CDR3 is built from 16 residues.

This chain links TRBV9 with TRBJ2-3, with TRBD1 as a possible D gene (5 bases). Germline-derived CDR1 and CDR2 are SGDLS and YYNGEE. CDR3 size: 16 residues. V lost 0 bases and J lost 1, with 12 bases in between. CDR3 sequence reads: CASSVGWGRGTDTQYF. In nucleotides, the CDR3 is TGTGCCAGCAGCGTAGGTTGGGGCAGGGGCACAGATACGCAGTATTTT.

The table lists this clone with a few counts. The chain links TRBV7-2 to TRBJ2-1; the D gene is possibly TRBD2 (7 bases). V shed 5 bases and J shed 15 bases, with 23 bases lying between them. The germline V gene has CDR1 SGHTA and CDR2 FQGNSA. This CDR3 has 14 amino acids. CDR3 residues: CASSLRGAGLVRFF. DNA of the CDR3: TGTGCCAGCAGCCTCAGGGGTGCTGGACTAGTTCGGTTCTTC.

Comments on this clone: Different DNA sequences within this sample yield the same CDR3. The gene calls are TRBV6-5 and TRBJ2-2; the match to TRBD1 covers 11 bases. The CDR3 loop spans 15 amino acids. V lost 6 bases to trimming and J lost 6 bases; unmatched junction nucleotides: 6. The V gene's germline CDR1 is MNHEY and CDR2 SVGAGI. The DNA of the CDR3 is TGTGCCAGCAGACTAGGACAGGGGGCTTCCGGGGAGCTGTTTTTT. It encodes CASRLGQGASGELFF.

This clone is a singleton in its sample. This chain links TRBV7-9 with TRBJ2-6; no clear D. The CDR3 consists of 14 residues. CDR1 is SEHNR, CDR2 FQNEAQ, per germline (reference sequence). V was cut by 1 base and J by 2 bases, with 3 bases left in between. The CDR3: CASSLGAGANVLTF. In nucleotides, the CDR3 is TGTGCCAGCAGCTTAGGCGCTGGGGCCAACGTCCTGACTTTC.

V and J are TRBV7-9 and TRBJ2-3, with TRBD1 identical over 12 bases. V trimming: 5 bases; J trimming: 5 bases; junction bases outside the gene matches: 2. This CDR3 has 14 residues. CDR1 is SEHNR, CDR2 FQNEAQ, per germline (reference sequence). In nucleotides, the CDR3 is TGTGCCAGCAGCGGGACAGGGGGCCTAGATACGCAGTATTTT. Encoded protein: CASSGTGGLDTQYF.

This chain uses TRBV4-1 with TRBJ1-2, with D tentatively TRBD1 (6 bases). Trimming pared 4 bases from V and 0 bases from J, leaving 18 bases between. This CDR3 has 17 amino acids. Germline V lookup: CDR1 MGHRA, CDR2 YSYEKL. CDR3 nucleotides: TGCGCCAGCAGCCCTCTTCAAACAGGGAGACCTAACTATGGCTACACCTTC. Residues: CASSPLQTGRPNYGYTF.

This clone has more than one count but fewer than ten. The chain has TRBV19 and TRBJ1-2; perhaps TRBD1 as D (6 bases). V was trimmed by 5 bases and J by 1 base, leaving 11 bases between them. In germline, CDR1 is LNHDA, CDR2 SQIVND (reference sequence). This CDR3 has 14 residues. The CDR3 loop reads CASSRTDFNYGYTF. CDR3 in DNA: TGTGCCAGTAGTCGGACAGATTTTAACTATGGCTACACCTTC.

V and J are TRBV9 and TRBJ2-1; D is tentatively TRBD1 or TRBD2 (7 bases each). Germline CDR1 is SGDLS and CDR2 is YYNGEE. Trimming shortened V by 1 base and J by 7 bases, and 18 bases separated the two germline ends. The CDR3 spans 16 residues. CDR3 in amino acids: CASSVLGRGQLNEQFF. The DNA for the CDR3 is TGTGCCAGCAGCGTATTGGGGAGGGGGCAGTTGAATGAGCAGTTCTTC.

The chain recombines TRBV6-4 with TRBJ2-1; 7 bases map to TRBD1. CDR3 length: 15 amino acids. Germline CDR1 and CDR2: MRHNA and SNTAGT. V lost 3 bases and J lost 3; bases outside the gene matches: 5. The CDR3 DNA reads TGTGCCAGCAGTGAAGCTGGACAGGACTACAATGAGCAGTTCTTC. This gives the protein CASSEAGQDYNEQFF.

This clone was detected only once. V and J are TRBV5-5 and TRBJ2-3; tentatively, D is TRBD1 (6 bases). In germline, CDR1 is SGHKS, CDR2 YYEKEE (reference sequence). This CDR3 comprises 17 residues. Deletions cut 4 bases from V and 2 bases from J, with 20 bases between. Here the CDR3 reads CASSPAGTFVPTDTQYF. CDR3 nucleotide sequence: TGTGCCAGCAGCCCTGCAGGGACATTCGTTCCCACAGATACGCAGTATTTT.

The chain carries TRBV5-4 and TRBJ2-7; D possibly matches TRBD1 or TRBD2 (6 bases each). This CDR3 has 17 residues. V was pared by 3 bases and J by 4 bases, with 23 bases between. Germline V gives CDR1 SGHNT, CDR2 YYREEE (reference sequence). The CDR3 reads CASSSGAGGGKWYEQYF. For the CDR3, the DNA is TGTGCCAGCAGCTCGGGGGCCGGGGGCGGAAAATGGTACGAGCAGTACTTC.

This chain links TRBV6-6 with TRBJ2-1; no definite D call. This CDR3 has 11 residues. V was clipped by 6 bases and J by 5 bases, with 5 bases between them. Germline lookup yields CDR1 MNHNY and CDR2 SVGAGI (reference sequence). CDR3 loop: CASRGNNEQFF. CDR3 sequence (DNA): TGTGCCAGCAGGGGTAACAATGAGCAGTTCTTC.

The rearrangement joins TRBV4-2 to TRBJ1-3, with D possibly TRBD1 on 5 matching bases. This CDR3 comprises 15 residues. CDR1 and CDR2 from the germline V gene are LGHNA and YNFKEQ. V was trimmed by 4 bases and J by 1 base, leaving 11 bases between them. The CDR3 loop reads CASSPGLRSGNTIYF. The CDR3 DNA reads TGTGCCAGCAGCCCGGGACTTCGATCTGGAAACACCATATATTTT.

The rearrangement joins TRBV5-1 to TRBJ1-6; D not resolved. V was cut by 1 base and J by 7 bases, with 9 bases left in between. Germline lookup yields CDR1 SGHRS and CDR2 YFSETQ. The CDR3 extends over 14 amino acids. Here the CDR3 reads CASSLRPTNSPLHF. The CDR3 DNA is TGCGCCAGCAGCTTGCGACCGACGAATTCACCCCTCCACTTT.

The genes are TRBV14 and TRBJ2-2, with 10 bases identical to TRBD1. V lost 8 bases to trimming and J lost 4 bases; unmatched junction nucleotides: 7. Germline V gene sequence: CDR1 SGHDN, CDR2 FVKESK. The CDR3 covers 15 residues. The CDR3 loop reads CASPRGQGCTGELFF. As DNA, the CDR3 is TGTGCCAGCCCCCGGGGACAGGGGTGCACCGGGGAGCTGTTTTTT.

The chain has TRBV18 and TRBJ1-2; D is unclear. V lost 6 bases and J 2 bases, leaving 10 bases between the germline ends. The CDR3 consists of 13 residues. CDR1 is KGHSH, CDR2 LQKENI, per germline. The CDR3 sequence is CASSPDGNYGYTF. CDR3 sequence (DNA): TGTGCCAGCTCTCCCGACGGGAACTATGGCTACACCTTC.

This chain joins TRBV2 and TRBJ1-6; 7 nucleotides align to TRBD1. The germline V gene has CDR1 SNHLY and CDR2 FYNNEI. V lost 5 bases to trimming and J lost 4 bases; unmatched junction nucleotides: 8. CDR3 size: 16 residues. CDR3 sequence: CASSPDRALYNSPLHF. The DNA for the CDR3 is TGTGCCAGCAGTCCTGACAGGGCCTTATATAATTCACCCCTCCACTTT.

The CDR3 sequence: CASSYARGQASGAQHF. The CDR3 DNA is TGTGCCAGCAGTTACGCCCGGGGACAGGCCAGCGGGGCCCAGCATTTT. This sequence joins TRBV6-6 and TRBJ1-5; 8 nucleotides match TRBD1. J gave up 11 bases and V 2 bases, and 14 bases lay outside the gene matches. From germline, CDR1 is MNHNY and CDR2 SVGAGI (reference sequence). This CDR3 region has 16 residues.

DNA of the CDR3: TGCGCCAGCAGCTCCGCCGGGACTAGCGGCTACAATGAGCAGTTCTTC. Encoded protein: CASSSAGTSGYNEQFF. The chain links TRBV5-1 to TRBJ2-1; 11 nucleotides align to TRBD2. The CDR3 loop spans 16 amino acids. Looked up from germline, CDR1 is SGHRS and CDR2 is YFSETQ. The ends lost 3 bases at V and 3 bases at J; junction bases unmatched: 5. The full variable domain, completed using reference TRBV5-1 and TRBJ2-1, is KAGVTQTPRYLIKTRGQQVTLSCSPISGHRSVSWYQQTPGQGLQFLFEYFSETQRNKGNFPGRFSGRQFSNSRSEMNVSTLELGDSALYLCASSSAGTSGYNEQFFGPGTRLTVL.

This chain uses TRBV7-8 with TRBJ1-2, with a weak D call TRBD1 (6 bases). There are 15 residues in the CDR3. Germline values: CDR1 SGHVS, CDR2 FQNEAQ. Trimming pared 4 bases from V and 2 bases from J, leaving 14 bases between. The CDR3 is CASSSETGSNYGYTF. CDR3 in DNA: TGTGCCAGCAGCTCCGAGACAGGATCGAACTATGGCTACACCTTC.

V is TRBV7-2 and J is TRBJ2-5, with D tentatively TRBD1 or TRBD2 (7 bases each). Judging by the DNA end, TRBJ2-7 fits better; the J call may be wrong. The CDR3 has 15 residues. CDR1 and CDR2 (germline): SGHTA, FQGNSA. The CDR3 DNA reads as TGTGCCAGCAGCGGGAGGGACAGTGGTCCCTACGAGCAGTACTTC. Translating gives CASSGRDSGPYEQYF.